A selection of T cell receptor beta chains follows, all from one sample in a study of T cell responses to AZD1222 COVID-19 vaccine. The assay was immunoSEQ multiplex PCR, and TCRdb's table has in-frame clones only and misses some. The sample records some 140,000 clones, approximately 85% being singletons. The specimen comprised peripheral blood, sampled 28 days after the second AZD1222 dose. These receptor sequences come from an adult who received the AZD1222 COVID-19 vaccine. Each CDR3 is given with its conserved first and last residue. D genes are given only for firm matches. Not every row has a clone size; where given, it reads once, few, many or a size class.

abundance	v_gene	j_gene	d_gene	CDR3nt	CDR3aa
NA	TRBV7-9	TRBJ1-1	NA	TGTGCCAGCAGCTATCTCGGGATAGCGAACACTGAAGCTTTCTTT	CASSYLGIANTEAFF
NA	TRBV4-1	TRBJ1-1	NA	TGCGCCAGCAGCCAAGATCGTTCTTCGGGGGCTTTCTTT	CASSQDRSSGAFF
NA	TRBV7-2	TRBJ2-7	NA	TGTGCCAGCAGCGCCCCCAGCGGCTACGAGCAGTACTTC	CASSAPSGYEQYF
NA	TRBV20-1	TRBJ1-1	NA	TGCAGTGCTAGAGAGGACCGTGAAGCTTTCTTT	CSAREDREAFF
NA	TRBV19	TRBJ1-5	NA	TGTGCCAGTAGTATAGATCCAGGGAGAGAACAGCCCCAGCATTTT	CASSIDPGREQPQHF
NA	TRBV28	TRBJ1-1	NA	TGTGCCAGCCCCGCTCCCGGTGCCAACACTGAAGCTTTCTTT	CASPAPGANTEAFF
NA	TRBV19	TRBJ1-1	TRBD1	TGTGCCAGTAGTTCTCAGGGGGGTACTGAAGCTTTCTTT	CASSSQGGTEAFF
NA	TRBV6-5	TRBJ1-2	TRBD1	TGTGCCAGCAGTTATGACAGGGACTATGGCTACACCTTC	CASSYDRDYGYTF
NA	TRBV5-1	TRBJ2-7	NA	TGCGCCAGCAGCTTGCTAACAAGTTACGAGCAGTACTTC	CASSLLTSYEQYF
NA	TRBV6-5	TRBJ1-6	TRBD1	TGTGCCAGCCACGGGACAGCCCCATCCCTCCTCCACTTT	CASHGTAPSLLHF
NA	TRBV4-1	TRBJ2-2	NA	TGCGCCAGCAGTGGAGGCAGGCTCACCGGGGAGCTGTTTTTT	CASSGGRLTGELFF
NA	TRBV7-2	TRBJ2-5	NA	TGTGCCAGCGCGGGCCACAGGAGGGAGACCCAGTACTTC	CASAGHRRETQYF
NA	TRBV6-2/TRBV6-3	TRBJ1-3	NA	TGTGCCAGCAGCTCCGGGACATCGTCTGGAAACACCATATATTTT	CASSSGTSSGNTIYF
NA	TRBV10-2	TRBJ2-5	NA	TGCGCCAGCAGACCCGGACAGATTCCCCAAGAGACCCAGTACTTC	CASRPGQIPQETQYF
NA	TRBV21-1	TRBJ2-7	NA	TGTGCCAGCAGGCCCCCAGCGAGGGACCACGAGCAGTACTTC	CASRPPARDHEQYF
NA	TRBV20-1	TRBJ1-6	NA	TGCAGTGCTAGTAGCAGCTTAGTGAGGTCACCCCTCCACTTT	CSASSSLVRSPLHF
NA	TRBV3-1/TRBV3-2	TRBJ2-7	NA	TGTGCCAGCAGCCAACGTTTGTCCGGGGGCTACGAGCAGTACTTC	CASSQRLSGGYEQYF
NA	TRBV6-5	TRBJ1-1	NA	TGTGCCAGCAGTTGGGGCACCTTGAACACTGAAGCTTTCTTT	CASSWGTLNTEAFF
NA	TRBV7-2	TRBJ2-1	TRBD2	TGTGCCAGCAGCTTGTTAGCGGGAGCCTCCTACAATGAGCAGTTCTTC	CASSLLAGASYNEQFF
NA	TRBV4-1	TRBJ2-7	TRBD2	TGCGCCAGCAGCCAAGGGCCGCGGGGGGCCCGGGACGAGCAGTACTTC	CASSQGPRGARDEQYF
NA	TRBV19	TRBJ1-4	NA	TGTGCCAGTAGTCCGGGAGGCGGGGATCGAGAAAAACTGTTTTTT	CASSPGGGDREKLFF
NA	TRBV6-1	TRBJ1-5	NA	TGTGCCAGCAGTGAACATACCGGTGCCGGGGTTGAGCCCCAGCATTTT	CASSEHTGAGVEPQHF
once	TRBV18	TRBJ1-2	NA	TGTGCCAGCTCACCACCGGCAGTAGACTATGGCTACACCTTC	CASSPPAVDYGYTF
NA	TRBV5-1	TRBJ2-3	TRBD2	TGCGCCAGCACCGGGACTAGCGGTAACACAGATACGCAGTATTTT	CASTGTSGNTDTQYF
NA	TRBV7-9	TRBJ1-6	NA	TGTGCCAGCAGCCGGACGGATTTATATAATTCACCCCTCCACTTT	CASSRTDLYNSPLHF
few	TRBV24-1	TRBJ2-7	TRBD1	TGTGCCACCAGTGATGGGGGCCAGGGGGCCGGGTTGGGGGAGCAGTACTTC	CATSDGGQGAGLGEQYF
NA	TRBV12-5	TRBJ1-3	NA	TGTGCTAGTGGTTTAGCTGTTGGAAACACCATATATTTT	CASGLAVGNTIYF
NA	TRBV3-1/TRBV3-2	TRBJ2-5	NA	TGTGCCAGCAGCCCGGACCGCGGCGAGACCCAGTACTTC	CASSPDRGETQYF
NA	TRBV5-1	TRBJ2-1	TRBD1	TGCGCCAGCAGCTTGGATACAGGGGTTGAGCAGTTCTTC	CASSLDTGVEQFF
few	TRBV4-1	TRBJ1-1	NA	TGCGCCAGCAGCCAAGTACCCCAGAGAGGAGCTTTCTTT	CASSQVPQRGAFF
NA	TRBV12-3/TRBV12-4	TRBJ1-1	NA	TGTGCCAGCAGTTTAGTGGGAACTGAAGCTTTCTTT	CASSLVGTEAFF